This entry concerns a single TCR beta chain. These data come from a study of blood T cell repertoires in COVID-19. V lost 3 bases and J lost 6; bases outside the gene matches: 10. Per the germline V gene, CDR1 is SEHNR and CDR2 is FQNEAQ (reference sequence). This CDR3 is 16 amino acids long. Participant-given clinical history determined each cohort assignment. Recovery among Cohort 3 donors was established by two negative PCRs, clearance, or symptom resolution. In the authors' workflow: Amplification from reference gene primers served as the basis for estimated nucleated cell counts. Sequenced by immunoSEQ multiplex PCR; TCRdb stores in-frame clones only, minus some. V and J calls and clone size are copied from that table; D and trimming were computed from the DNA. The top ten hold under 10% of the sample, which has fewer than 300,000 clones, approximately 90% seen once.

The receptor comes from a man between 35 and 55 years old who had recovered from COVID-19. The chain joins TRBV7-9 to TRBJ2-1; 8 bases map to TRBD1. Sequencing was performed on PBMCs or T cells enriched from blood (not recorded which). The CDR3 bases are TGTGCCAGCAGCTTGGGGATAGGACAGGGAGGCAATGAGCAGTTCTTC. The encoded protein is CASSLGIGQGGNEQFF.